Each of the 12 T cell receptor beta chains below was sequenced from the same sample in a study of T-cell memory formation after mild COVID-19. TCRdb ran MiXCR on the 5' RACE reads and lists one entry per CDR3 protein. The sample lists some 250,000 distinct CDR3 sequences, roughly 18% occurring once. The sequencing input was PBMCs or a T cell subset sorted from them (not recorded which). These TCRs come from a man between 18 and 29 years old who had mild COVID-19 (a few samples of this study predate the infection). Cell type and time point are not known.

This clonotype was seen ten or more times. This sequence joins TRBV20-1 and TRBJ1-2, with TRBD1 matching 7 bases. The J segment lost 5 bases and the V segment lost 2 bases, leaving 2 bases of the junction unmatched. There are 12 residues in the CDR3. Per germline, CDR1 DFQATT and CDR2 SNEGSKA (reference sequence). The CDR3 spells CSARNRGYGYTF. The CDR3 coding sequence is TGCAGTGCTAGAAACAGGGGATATGGCTACACCTTC.

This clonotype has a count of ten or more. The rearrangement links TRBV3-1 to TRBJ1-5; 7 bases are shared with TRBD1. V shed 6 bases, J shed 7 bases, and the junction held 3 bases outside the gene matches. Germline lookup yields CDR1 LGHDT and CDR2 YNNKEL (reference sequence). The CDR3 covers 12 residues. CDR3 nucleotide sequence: TGTGCCAGCAGTCGACAGGGACAGCCCCAGCATTTT. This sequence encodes CASSRQGQPQHF.

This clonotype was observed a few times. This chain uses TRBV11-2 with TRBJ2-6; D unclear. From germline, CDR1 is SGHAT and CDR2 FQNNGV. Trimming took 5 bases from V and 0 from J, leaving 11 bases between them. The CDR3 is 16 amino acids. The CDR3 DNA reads TGTGCCAGCAGCCGGGTCAGCTTCTCTGGGGCCAACGTCCTGACTTTC. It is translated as CASSRVSFSGANVLTF.

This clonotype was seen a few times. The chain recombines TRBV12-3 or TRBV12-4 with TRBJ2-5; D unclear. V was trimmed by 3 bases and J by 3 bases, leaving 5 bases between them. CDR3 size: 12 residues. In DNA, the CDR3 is TGTGCCAGCAGTTTTTCAGAAGAGACCCAGTACTTC. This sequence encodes CASSFSEETQYF.

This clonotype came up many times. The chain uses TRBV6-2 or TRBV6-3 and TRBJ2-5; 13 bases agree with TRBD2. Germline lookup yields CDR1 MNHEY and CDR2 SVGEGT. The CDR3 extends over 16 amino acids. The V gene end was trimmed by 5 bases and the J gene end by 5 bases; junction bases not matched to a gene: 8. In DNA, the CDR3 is TGTGCCAGCAGTGCACCGGGACTAGCGGGGCGTGAGACCCAGTACTTC. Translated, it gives CASSAPGLAGRETQYF.

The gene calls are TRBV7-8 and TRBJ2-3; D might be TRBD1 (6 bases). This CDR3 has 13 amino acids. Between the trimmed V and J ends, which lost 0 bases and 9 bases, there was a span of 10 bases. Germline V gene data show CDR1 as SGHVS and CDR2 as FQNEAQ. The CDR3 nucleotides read TGTGCCAGCAGCTTAGCAATCAGGGGCACGCAGTATTTT. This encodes CASSLAIRGTQYF.

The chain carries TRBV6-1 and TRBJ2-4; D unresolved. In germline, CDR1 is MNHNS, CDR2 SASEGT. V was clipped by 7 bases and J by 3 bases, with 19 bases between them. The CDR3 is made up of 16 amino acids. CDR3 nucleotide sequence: TGTGCCAGCACGGGCCAGGTCCCTTTGGTCAAAAACATTCAGTACTTC. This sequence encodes CASTGQVPLVKNIQYF.

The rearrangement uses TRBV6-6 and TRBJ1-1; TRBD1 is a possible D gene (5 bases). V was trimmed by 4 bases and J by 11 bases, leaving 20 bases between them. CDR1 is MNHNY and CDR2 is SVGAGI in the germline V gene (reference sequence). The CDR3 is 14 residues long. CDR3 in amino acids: CASSSPQESTRAFF. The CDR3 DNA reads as TGTGCCAGCAGTTCACCACAGGAGTCAACCCGGGCTTTCTTT.

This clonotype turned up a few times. This CDR3 reads CASSEELANTGELFF. CDR3 in DNA: TGTGCCAGCAGTGAAGAACTAGCGAACACCGGGGAGCTGTTTTTT. V and J are TRBV6-1 and TRBJ2-2; D may be TRBD2 (5 bases). CDR3 size: 15 residues. Between the trimmed V and J ends, which lost 1 base and 0 bases, there was a span of 6 bases. CDR1 MNHNS and CDR2 SASEGT come from the germline V gene.

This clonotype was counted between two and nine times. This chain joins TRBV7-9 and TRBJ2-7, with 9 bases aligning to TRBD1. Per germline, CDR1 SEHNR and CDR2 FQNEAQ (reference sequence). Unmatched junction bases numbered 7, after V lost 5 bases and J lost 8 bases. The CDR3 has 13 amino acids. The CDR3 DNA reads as TGTGCCAGCAGCGGCGGCGACAGGGGGAAGCAGTACTTC. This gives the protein CASSGGDRGKQYF.

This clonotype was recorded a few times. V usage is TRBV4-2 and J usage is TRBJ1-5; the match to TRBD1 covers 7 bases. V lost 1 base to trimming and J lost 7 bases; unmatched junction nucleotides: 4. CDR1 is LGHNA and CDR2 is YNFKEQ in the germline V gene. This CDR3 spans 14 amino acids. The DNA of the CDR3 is TGTGCCAGCAGCCAAGGACAGGGTGGGCAGCCCCAGCATTTT. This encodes CASSQGQGGQPQHF.

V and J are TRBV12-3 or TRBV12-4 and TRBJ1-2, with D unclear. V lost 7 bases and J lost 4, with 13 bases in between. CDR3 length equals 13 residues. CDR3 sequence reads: CASTLGIIYGYTF. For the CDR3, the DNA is TGTGCCAGCACCCTAGGGATTATCTATGGCTACACCTTC.